The next 27 T cell receptor beta chains were all read from a single sample in a study of shared clonotypes between healthy human individuals. Clones were read by immunoSEQ multiplex PCR, and TCRdb kept only the in-frame ones, dropping some. The table lists hundreds of thousands of clones, around 75% of them singletons. The material sequenced was PBMCs. The receptors shown here come from a middle-aged woman in good health. Some clones in this sample may be carry-over from other donors' samples.

This clone was seen only once. The chain carries TRBV11-2 and TRBJ2-1; D is undetermined. This CDR3 region has 13 residues. Looked up from germline, CDR1 is SGHAT and CDR2 is FQNNGV. Between the trimmed V and J ends, which lost 5 bases and 4 bases, there was a span of 9 bases. This CDR3 reads CASSNSGYNEQFF. The DNA of the CDR3 is TGTGCCAGCAGCAACTCAGGTTACAATGAGCAGTTCTTC.

The CDR3 DNA is TGTGCCATCAGCCCGGAGGGGGACAGAATCTATGGCTACACCTTC. It specifies CAISPEGDRIYGYTF. The chain has TRBV10-3 and TRBJ1-2; 7 bases fit TRBD1. Germline values: CDR1 ENHRY, CDR2 SYGVKD. V trimming: 6 bases; J trimming: 4 bases; junction bases outside the gene matches: 11. The CDR3 is 15 residues long.

The sample holds a few counts of this clone. This chain uses TRBV27 with TRBJ1-5; 7 positions match TRBD1. The CDR3 spans 16 residues. The V gene end was trimmed by 3 bases and the J gene end by 0 bases; junction bases not matched to a gene: 5. Germline values: CDR1 MNHEY, CDR2 SMNVEV (reference sequence). The CDR3 protein is CASSFKGADSNQPQHF. CDR3 coding DNA: TGTGCCAGCAGTTTTAAGGGGGCGGATAGCAATCAGCCCCAGCATTTT.

The gene calls are TRBV11-2 and TRBJ2-2, with a possible D match to TRBD1 (6 bases). There are 16 residues in the CDR3. In germline, CDR1 is SGHAT, CDR2 FQNNGV. Trimming pared 5 bases from V and 2 bases from J, leaving 15 bases between. The CDR3 sequence: CASSLDSDLNTGELFF. DNA of the CDR3: TGTGCCAGCAGCCTGGACAGCGACCTTAACACCGGGGAGCTGTTTTTT.

This chain connects TRBV7-2 to TRBJ2-7; perhaps TRBD2 as D (7 bases). This CDR3 is built from 15 residues. Germline assignment: CDR1 SGHTA and CDR2 FQGNSA. V shed 5 bases and J shed 3 bases, with 17 bases lying between them. Here the CDR3 reads CASSPWKGGGYEQYF. Written as DNA, the CDR3 is TGTGCCAGCAGCCCATGGAAGGGGGGGGGCTACGAGCAGTACTTC. The entire variable domain, with the rest obtained from reference TRBV7-2 and TRBJ2-7, is as follows: GAGVSQSPSNKVTEKGKDVELRCDPISGHTALYWYRQSLGQGLEFLIYFQGNSAPDKSGLPSDRFSAERTGGSVSTLTIQRTQQEDSAVYLCASSPWKGGGYEQYFGPGTRLTVT.

On this clone: Just one base apart from a much larger clone, this may be a read error. The J gene is TRBJ2-1, the V gene TRBV6-6; D gene unclear. CDR3 size: 11 residues. Germline V gene data show CDR1 as MNHNY and CDR2 as SVGAGI (reference sequence). The ends were cut back, 6 bases at V and 4 bases at J, with 4 bases in the middle. CDR3 sequence (DNA): TGTGCCAGCAGCCAATACAATGAGCAGTTCTTC. Translation gives CASSQYNEQFF.

The chain uses TRBV25-1 and TRBJ2-2; TRBD1 matches at 9 bases. The ends lost 6 bases at V and 6 bases at J; junction bases unmatched: 2. Germline lookup yields CDR1 MGHDK and CDR2 SYGVNS. The CDR3 is 13 residues long. CDR3 nucleotides: TGTGCCAGCAGGGACAGGGGAGCCGGGGAGCTGTTTTTT. This codes for CASRDRGAGELFF.

This clone has just a few counts. The rearrangement joins TRBV18 to TRBJ1-1; D is unresolved. The CDR3 runs to 12 residues. With 3 bases removed from V and 8 bases from J, the gap between germline ends came to 10 bases. Germline V gene sequence: CDR1 KGHSH, CDR2 LQKENI. The DNA for the CDR3 is TGTGCCAGCTCACCGGGGAGACTAGAAGCTTTCTTT. Translated: CASSPGRLEAFF. The variable domain in full, completed from reference TRBV18 and TRBJ1-1, reads NAGVMQNPRHLVRRRGQEARLRCSPMKGHSHVYWYRQLPEEGLKFMVYLQKENIIDESGMPKERFSAEFPKEGPSILRIQQVVRGDSAAYFCASSPGRLEAFFGQGTRLTVV.

The chain links TRBV5-1 to TRBJ2-1; 9 bases map to TRBD2. The germline gives CDR1 SGHRS, CDR2 YFSETQ. V lost 1 base and J lost 0; bases outside the gene matches: 2. The CDR3 totals 16 residues. The CDR3 DNA follows: TGCGCCAGCAGCTTGTATAGCGGGAGCTCCTACAATGAGCAGTTCTTC. Encoded protein: CASSLYSGSSYNEQFF.

This sequence joins TRBV5-1 and TRBJ1-4; 8 bases are a match to TRBD1. The junction had 8 bases not matched to a gene; V was cut back by 0 bases and J by 7 bases. Germline assignment: CDR1 SGHRS and CDR2 YFSETQ. The CDR3 has 16 amino acids. Here the CDR3 DNA reads TGCGCCAGCAGCTTGGGGGGACAGGCCACGGGTGAAAAACTGTTTTTT. It yields the protein CASSLGGQATGEKLFF.

The count of this clone is one. Possible read error: a much larger clone is one base away. This sample includes further DNA sequences coding for the same CDR3. The chain employs TRBV6-5 and TRBJ1-2, with D unresolved. Per the germline V gene, CDR1 is MNHEY and CDR2 is SVGAGI. V dropped 6 bases and J dropped 2 bases, with 7 bases sitting between them. CDR3 length: 12 amino acids. The DNA for the CDR3 is TGTGCCAGCAGCAGAGGGAACTATGGCTACACCTTC. Protein product: CASSRGNYGYTF.

In DNA form, the CDR3 reads TGTGCCAGCAGCACCCACAGGGAGAGCTCTGGAAACACCATATATTTT. Protein: CASSTHRESSGNTIYF. The chain recombines TRBV7-9 with TRBJ1-3; D may be TRBD1 (6 bases). The CDR3 contains 16 residues. Germline V gene data show CDR1 as SEHNR and CDR2 as FQNEAQ (reference sequence). The V end lost 5 bases, the J end lost 0 bases, and 14 bases lay between the germline ends.

The chain has TRBV5-5 and TRBJ1-1, with D possibly matching TRBD1 (5 bases). Germline values: CDR1 SGHKS, CDR2 YYEKEE (reference sequence). V lost 4 bases and J 11 bases, leaving 18 bases between the germline ends. CDR3 length: 13 amino acids. The CDR3 coding sequence is TGTGCCAGCAGCCCTGAGTCGGGGCGCTCGGCTTTCTTT. Its protein product is CASSPESGRSAFF.

The chain couples TRBV19 to TRBJ2-1; the match to TRBD2 covers 13 bases. CDR1 and CDR2 (germline): LNHDA, SQIVND (reference sequence). Losses at the gene ends were 6 bases for V and 6 bases for J; bases not matched to a gene: 5. The CDR3 runs 15 residues. The DNA for the CDR3 is TGTGCCAGTAGGAGGACTAGCGGGAGTCGCAATGAGCAGTTCTTC. Its translation is CASRRTSGSRNEQFF. The whole variable domain, remainder taken from reference TRBV19 and TRBJ2-1, is DGGITQSPKYLFRKEGQNVTLSCEQNLNHDAMYWYRQDPGQGLRLIYYSQIVNDFQKGDIAEGYSVSREKKESFPLTVTSAQKNPTAFYLCASRRTSGSRNEQFFGPGTRLTVL.

The V gene is TRBV7-2, the J gene TRBJ1-1; 8 bases are a match to TRBD1. The CDR3 is 15 amino acids. Germline CDR1 reads SGHTA; CDR2 reads FQGNSA. Trimming at V came to 5 bases and at J to 7 bases, leaving 12 bases not matched to a gene. CDR3 in DNA: TGTGCCAGCAGCCCTACAGGGGGGGGGAGCCTTGAAGCTTTCTTT. Residues: CASSPTGGGSLEAFF.

The chain employs TRBV5-1 and TRBJ2-1; TRBD1 agrees at 11 bases. Germline CDR1 SGHRS, CDR2 YFSETQ. Trimming cost V 4 bases and J 7 bases; bases outside gene matches: 7. CDR3 size: 15 residues. CDR3 amino acids: CASSAGTGGKNEQFF. For the CDR3, the DNA is TGCGCCAGCAGCGCCGGGACAGGGGGGAAAAATGAGCAGTTCTTC.

For this clone: Being one base from a much bigger clone, this may be a read error. This chain connects TRBV28 to TRBJ1-4; unclear D gene. The CDR3 has 11 residues. Germline loops: CDR1 MDHEN, CDR2 SYDVKM. For the CDR3, the DNA is TGTGCCAGCAGTTTTAATGAAGAACTGTTTTTT. This gives the protein CASSFNEELFF.

The chain carries TRBV9 and TRBJ1-5, with D tentatively TRBD1 (5 bases). The CDR3 has 15 residues. Germline values: CDR1 SGDLS, CDR2 YYNGEE. V was clipped by 0 bases and J by 1 base, with 8 bases between them. CDR3 amino acids: CASSVDWDSNQPQHF. CDR3 DNA sequence: TGTGCCAGCAGCGTAGACTGGGACAGCAATCAGCCCCAGCATTTT.

The chain links TRBV6-5 to TRBJ2-7; 8 nucleotides line up with TRBD2. The germline V gene has CDR1 MNHEY and CDR2 SVGAGI. This CDR3 contains 14 residues. Germline trimming cut 5 bases from V and 2 bases from J; bases unmatched to any gene: 5. CDR3 DNA: TGTGCCAGCAGTGTAGTCGGGAGGGCCTACGAGCAGTACTTC. Amino acids: CASSVVGRAYEQYF.

This clone was found once. CDR3 loop: CASSPEQIYGYTF. Here the CDR3 DNA reads TGTGCCAGCTCACCGGAACAGATCTATGGCTACACCTTC. The chain employs TRBV18 and TRBJ1-2; D is unresolved. This CDR3 is built from 13 residues. V was trimmed by 3 bases and J by 4 bases, leaving 9 bases between them. Germline assignment: CDR1 KGHSH and CDR2 LQKENI.

This rearrangement joins TRBV6-1 to TRBJ2-1, with D possibly TRBD1 on 5 matching bases. This CDR3 has 14 amino acids. V was pared by 3 bases and J by 4 bases, with 10 bases between. The germline CDR1 and CDR2 sequences are MNHNS and SASEGT. CDR3 in amino acids: CASSDLTEYNEQFF. In DNA, the CDR3 is TGTGCCAGCAGTGATTTGACAGAATACAATGAGCAGTTCTTC.

The chain employs TRBV2 and TRBJ1-2; D uncertain. This CDR3 comprises 14 residues. Germline V CDR1 and CDR2: SNHLY, FYNNEI. V was cut by 0 bases and J by 4 bases, with 9 bases left in between. The CDR3 nucleotides read TGTGCCAGCAGTGAAGCGGCCACTATCTATGGCTACACCTTC. Translated, it gives CASSEAATIYGYTF.

This clone has more than one count but fewer than ten. The chain carries TRBV19 and TRBJ1-5, with D possibly TRBD1 on 6 matching bases. V dropped 6 bases and J dropped 6 bases, with 15 bases sitting between them. CDR1 is LNHDA and CDR2 is SQIVND in the germline V gene (reference sequence). The CDR3 sequence is 14 residues long. In DNA, the CDR3 is TGTGCCAGTAGGCAAAGGGGGGACGGTCAGCCCCAGCATTTT. Amino acid sequence: CASRQRGDGQPQHF.

V and J are TRBV11-2 and TRBJ1-3; D may be TRBD1 (5 bases). Germline V gives CDR1 SGHAT, CDR2 FQNNGV. With 5 bases removed from V and 11 bases from J, the gap between germline ends came to 22 bases. CDR3 length: 15 amino acids. CDR3 in amino acids: CASSTRQLPRAAIYF. CDR3 nucleotide sequence: TGTGCCAGCAGCACCCGACAGCTCCCGCGAGCCGCCATATATTTT.

This CDR3 reads CASSLEGPGGDIQYF. CDR3 in DNA: TGCGCCAGCAGCTTGGAAGGGCCGGGCGGGGACATTCAGTACTTC. The chain carries TRBV5-1 and TRBJ2-4; the D gene is possibly TRBD2 (6 bases). Trimming removed 0 bases from V and 8 bases from J, with 15 bases in between. The V gene's germline CDR1 is SGHRS and CDR2 YFSETQ. The CDR3 sequence is 15 residues long. The full variable domain, completed using reference TRBV5-1 and TRBJ2-4, is KAGVTQTPRYLIKTRGQQVTLSCSPISGHRSVSWYQQTPGQGLQFLFEYFSETQRNKGNFPGRFSGRQFSNSRSEMNVSTLELGDSALYLCASSLEGPGGDIQYFGAGTRLSVL.

The sample holds one count of this clone. V is TRBV5-1 and J is TRBJ2-1; the D is unclear. Trimming took off 0 bases at V and 4 bases at J, with 11 bases between the two ends. Germline CDR1 SGHRS, CDR2 YFSETQ. This CDR3 spans 15 amino acids. The CDR3 spells CASSLGVVGYNEQFF. CDR3 DNA: TGCGCCAGCAGCTTGGGGGTAGTGGGTTACAATGAGCAGTTCTTC.

V is TRBV11-3 and J is TRBJ1-1; the D is unclear. The CDR3 contains 13 residues. Germline V gene data show CDR1 as SGHNT and CDR2 as YENEEA. V lost 5 bases, J lost 0 bases, and 7 bases lay in between. CDR3 region: CASSRGVNTEAFF. The CDR3 nucleotides read TGTGCCAGCAGCCGTGGGGTGAACACTGAAGCTTTCTTT.